Below are 3 T cell receptor beta chains sequenced from a single sample in a study of T cell repertoires in aging, cancer and after chemotherapy (dated by TCRdb to about 2019). The instrument was an Illumina MiSeq. Using a mixed TRB-A/B primer pool, multiplex touch-down PCR amplified rearranged TRB sequences covering the V, D and J segments. TCRdb passed the public sequencing reads through fastp at Q25 and MiXCR, retaining productive beta sequences. Each CDR3 protein gets just one entry, which takes the most common genes and DNA from the rows behind it. This sample lists about 1,300 distinct CDR3 sequences; around 25% were detected once. Roughly 24% of the sample rests with the top ten. TCR beta rearrangements were amplified from genomic DNA isolated from peripheral blood, not from sorted cells or RNA. The specimen sequenced was blood. These receptors were obtained from a human donor with a blood cancer.

A word on this clonotype: Given a much more abundant clone one base away, this may be a read error. This rearrangement joins TRBV20-1 to TRBJ2-5; perhaps TRBD2 as D (7 bases). CDR1 and CDR2 from the germline V gene are DFQATT and SNEGSKA (reference sequence). The CDR3 contains 14 residues. CDR3 DNA: TGCAGTGCTAGAGAGGGGGGGGGCCAAGATACCCAGTACTTC. Residues: CSAREGGGQDTQYF.

This clonotype was counted a few times. In DNA form, the CDR3 reads TGCGCCAGCTATCATACGGCGGGGCAGTACAATGAGCAGTTCTTC. Protein product: CASYHTAGQYNEQFF. The chain joins TRBV5-1 to TRBJ2-1; possible D gene TRBD2, 6 bases. V was pared by 7 bases and J by 4 bases, with 18 bases between. The germline gives CDR1 SGHRS, CDR2 YFSETQ. The CDR3 consists of 15 residues.

By frequency in the sample, this clonotype is medium-sized (0.01 to 0.1%). This sequence joins TRBV18 and TRBJ1-1; possible D gene TRBD1, 5 bases. Germline V gives CDR1 KGHSH, CDR2 LQKENI. Trimming pared 0 bases from V and 7 bases from J, leaving 9 bases between. The CDR3 covers 13 residues. CDR3 in DNA: TGTGCCAGCTCACCACCCTCAGACAGTGAAGCTTTCTTT. Its protein product is CASSPPSDSEAFF.